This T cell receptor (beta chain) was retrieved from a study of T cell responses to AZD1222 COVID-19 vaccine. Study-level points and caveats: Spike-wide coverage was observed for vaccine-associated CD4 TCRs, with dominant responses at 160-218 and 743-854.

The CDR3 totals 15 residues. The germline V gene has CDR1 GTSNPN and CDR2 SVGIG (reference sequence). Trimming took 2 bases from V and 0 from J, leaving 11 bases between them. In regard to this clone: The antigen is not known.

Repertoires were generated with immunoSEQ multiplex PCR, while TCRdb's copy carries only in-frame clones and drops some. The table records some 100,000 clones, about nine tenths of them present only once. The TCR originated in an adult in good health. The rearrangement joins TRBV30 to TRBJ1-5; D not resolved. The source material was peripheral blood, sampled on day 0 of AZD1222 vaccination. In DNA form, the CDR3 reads TGTGCCTGGAGTAGAAACAGAGGTAGCAATCAGCCCCAGCATTTT. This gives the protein CAWSRNRGSNQPQHF.